This entry describes one T cell receptor beta chain. No cognate antigen has been identified for it. Per-base qualities were not stored, and no clone one base away is much larger. Donors were healthy HIV-negative adults with no recently reported acute infections or vaccinations. All donors were Caucasian adults living in Nashville, Tennessee, USA. CD4+ T cells were enriched through magnetic negative selection, after which naive cells were positively selected on CD45RA and the remaining negative fraction served as the memory subset. Blood was obtained by leukapheresis, after which PBMCs were separated by Ficoll-Histopaque density gradient centrifugation and cryopreserved in liquid nitrogen vapor phase. Analytical flow cytometry was used to check the purity and quantity of each magnetically sorted T cell population. Genomic DNA was isolated from each sorted fraction and quantified by UV absorbance on a Nanodrop 2000c.

Using the deep immunoSEQ assay, multiplex PCR amplified TCR CDR3 regions from genomic DNA. For each cell subset, the extracted genomic DNA was distributed evenly across all wells of several immunoSEQ 96-well plates, and each plate served as one replicate. For sorted subsets, each replicate PCR was loaded with about 0.2 ug genomic DNA, equivalent to approximately 27,000 T cell genomes. The purified libraries were quantified using a Qubit 3.0 fluorometer, sized with a Bioanalyzer 2100, and then quantified again using the KAPA Library Quantification kit. Each immunoSEQ 96-well plate was sequenced on its own single-read 150-cycle Illumina NextSeq 550 flow cell. In the source study's methods: Because the immunoSEQ output included only junctional sequences and no quality scores, the filtering could not be the same as the filtering used for full-length reads. To assign V/J genes and CDR3, sequences were annotated against IMGT germline references using PyIR, a Python wrapper for IgBLAST v1.9. Reads with weak V/J assignments (E-value above 1e-6), missing CDR3, stop codons, out-of-frame junctions, or ambiguous translated residues were removed. A V3J clonotype was defined by an identical inferred V gene, J gene, and CDR3 amino acid sequence. The percentage overlap between two repertoires was calculated by dividing the number of shared unique clonotypes by the size of the smaller repertoire. Richness of each repertoire was evaluated using RTK rarefaction, the Chao1 estimator, and Recon v2.1 estimates of unobserved clonotypes. Generation probabilities for all TCRbeta clonotypes obtained by the gDNA method from a handful of donors were computed using OLGA. This is the immuneACCESS table as TCRdb keeps it, with only in-frame sequences that have V and J called. A part of the clones is gone; compared with another copy, unresolved V genes explain less than half, and the rest is unexplained. From that table come the V and J calls and clone size; the DNA was used to work out D and trimming. The sample includes some 2,000,000 clones, with roughly 95% observed a single time. Clones ranked in the top ten supply 0.13% of the sample.

The source of the sample is a study of shared clonotypes between healthy human individuals (dated by TCRdb to 2019 to 2021). Describing the broader study: A few men and two women, aged 18 to 49 years, made up the cohort. For each donor, CD4 naive and CD4 memory were each given three plates, CD8 naive was given two plates, and CD8 memory was given one plate. To estimate repertoire size and how much clonotype sharing occurs between individuals, the study deeply sequenced the blood TCR repertoires of 5 or 6 healthy adults. Libraries were prepared and TCR repertoires were sequenced by different laboratories using diverse techniques, in order to increase sequencing depth and limit assay-specific biases. Per donor, leukapheresis produced somewhere between about 0.8 and 9 billion PBMCs. Overall results and qualifications from the work: Rarefaction of sorted-subset datasets indicated incomplete sequencing despite the large sequencing depth. Larger estimated clonotype richness was generally found for naive subsets than for memory subsets. Sampling was limited to blood, and TCR repertoires in tissue likely differ from TCR repertoires in blood. Based on pairwise subsampling, the degree of clonotype sharing among donors was expected to be affected by sequencing depth. Sharing across several donors was observed for around 5% of naive CD4, under 4% of naive CD8, 2% to 2.5% of memory CD4, and about 0.38% of memory CD8 clonotypes. Compared with non-shared clonotypes, clonotypes shared by all four sorted-subset donors had higher generation probabilities. Because the study included a small number of donors, the genetic and exposure-history diversity represented was limited.

Trimmed from V: 1 base; trimmed from J: 5 bases; junction bases lacking a gene match: 7. The CDR3 starts with the cysteine, ends with the phenylalanine, and has 15 residues. The CDR3 DNA has 45 bases and is translated from base 1. In the germline V gene (reference sequence), CDR1 corresponds to MNHEY and CDR2 to SMNVEV. Recombination linked TRBV27 to TRBJ2-5; 7 junctional bases match TRBD2. The sequence came from a young man in good health. Sequenced: naive CD4+ T cells sorted from blood. What the cell subset or site label conveys for this sample: CD45RA+ positively selected. The nucleotide sequence reads TGTGCCAGCAGTTTATGGCCGGGGGGAGGGGAGACCCAGTACTTC. Translated, this gives CASSLWPGGGETQYF.